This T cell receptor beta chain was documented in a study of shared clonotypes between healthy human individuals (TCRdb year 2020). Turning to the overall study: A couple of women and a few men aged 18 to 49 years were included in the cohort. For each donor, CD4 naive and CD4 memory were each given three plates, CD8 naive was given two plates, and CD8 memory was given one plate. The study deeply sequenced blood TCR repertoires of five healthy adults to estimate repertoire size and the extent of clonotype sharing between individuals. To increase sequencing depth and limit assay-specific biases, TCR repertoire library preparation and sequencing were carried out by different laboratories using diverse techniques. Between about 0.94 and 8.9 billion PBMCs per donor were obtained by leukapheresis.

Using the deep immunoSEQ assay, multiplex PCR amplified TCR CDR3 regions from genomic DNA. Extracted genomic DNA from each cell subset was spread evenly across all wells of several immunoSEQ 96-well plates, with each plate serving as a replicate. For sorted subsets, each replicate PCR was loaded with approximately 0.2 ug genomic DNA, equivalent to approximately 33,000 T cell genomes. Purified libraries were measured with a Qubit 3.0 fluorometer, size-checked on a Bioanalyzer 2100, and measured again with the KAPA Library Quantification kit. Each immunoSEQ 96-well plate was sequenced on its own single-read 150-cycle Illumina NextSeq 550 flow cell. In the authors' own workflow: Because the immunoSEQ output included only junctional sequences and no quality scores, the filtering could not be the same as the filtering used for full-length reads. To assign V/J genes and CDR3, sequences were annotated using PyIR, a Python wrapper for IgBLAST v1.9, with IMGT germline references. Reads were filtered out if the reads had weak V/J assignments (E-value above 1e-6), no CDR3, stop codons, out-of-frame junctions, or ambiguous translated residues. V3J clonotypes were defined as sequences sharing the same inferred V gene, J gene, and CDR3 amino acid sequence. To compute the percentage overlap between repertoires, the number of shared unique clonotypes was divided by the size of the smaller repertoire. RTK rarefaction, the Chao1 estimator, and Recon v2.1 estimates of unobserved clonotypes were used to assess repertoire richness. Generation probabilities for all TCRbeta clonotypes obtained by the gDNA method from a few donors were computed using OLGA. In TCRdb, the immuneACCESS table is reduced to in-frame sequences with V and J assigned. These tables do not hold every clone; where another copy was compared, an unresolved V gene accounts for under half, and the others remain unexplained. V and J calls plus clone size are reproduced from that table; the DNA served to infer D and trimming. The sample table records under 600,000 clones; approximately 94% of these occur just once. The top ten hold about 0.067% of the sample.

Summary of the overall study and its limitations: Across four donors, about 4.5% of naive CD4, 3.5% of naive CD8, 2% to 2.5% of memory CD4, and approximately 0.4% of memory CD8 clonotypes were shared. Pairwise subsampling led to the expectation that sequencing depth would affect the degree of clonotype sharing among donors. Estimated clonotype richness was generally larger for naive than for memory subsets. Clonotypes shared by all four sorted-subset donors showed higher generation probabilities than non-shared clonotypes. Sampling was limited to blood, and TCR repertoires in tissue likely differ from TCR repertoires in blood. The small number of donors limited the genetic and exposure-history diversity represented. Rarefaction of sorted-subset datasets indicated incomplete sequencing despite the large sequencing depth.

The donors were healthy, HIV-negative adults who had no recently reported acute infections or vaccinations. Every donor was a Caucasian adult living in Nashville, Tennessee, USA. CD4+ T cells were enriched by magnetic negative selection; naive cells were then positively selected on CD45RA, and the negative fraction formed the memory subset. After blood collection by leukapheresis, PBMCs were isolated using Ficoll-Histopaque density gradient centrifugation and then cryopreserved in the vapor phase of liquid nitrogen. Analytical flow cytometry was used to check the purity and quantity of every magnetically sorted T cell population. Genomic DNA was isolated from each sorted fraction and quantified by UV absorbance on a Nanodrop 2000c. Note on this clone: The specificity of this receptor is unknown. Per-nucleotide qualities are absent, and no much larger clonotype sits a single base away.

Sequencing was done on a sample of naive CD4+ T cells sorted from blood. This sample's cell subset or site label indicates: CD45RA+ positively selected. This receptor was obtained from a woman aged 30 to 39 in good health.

The CDR3 is CAISERLDGEAFF. The nucleotide sequence is TGTGCCATCAGTGAGCGGCTTGACGGTGAAGCTTTCTTT. The V and J genes are TRBV10-3 and TRBJ1-1; the D gene lacks a confident call. V loses 2 bases of germline sequence and J loses 7 bases, and the interval between the two ends is 11 bases. Looking up the germline V gene yields CDR1 ENHRY and CDR2 SYGVKD. Reading from cysteine to phenylalanine, the CDR3 counts 13 amino acids. The retained sequence is limited to the CDR3, 39 bases, with the frame set at the first base.